Below, one T cell receptor (beta chain) is given with its context. In the source study's methods: Cell counts per sample came from amplifying reference gene primers. Clones were sequenced by immunoSEQ multiplex PCR, and TCRdb holds only the in-frame ones, with some missing. The V and J calls and clone size were taken over from that table, and D and trimming were inferred from the DNA. The repertoire has around 250,000 clones, 88% of them found once; the top ten carry approximately 3.4%. The data were taken from a study of blood T cell repertoires in COVID-19. Whole-study context: Samples of COVID-19 (acute and convalescent) were obtained from the United States, Italy and Spain. T cells, B-cell-depleted T cells, or PBMCs provided the cDNA or gDNA that served as material.

V dropped 1 base and J dropped 2 bases, with 14 bases sitting between them. This CDR3 spans 16 amino acids. Germline V lookup: CDR1 LGHNA, CDR2 YSLEER. The receptor was isolated from a woman aged 40 to 55 who had been exposed to COVID-19. J is TRBJ2-5 and V is TRBV4-3; TRBD1 might be the D (5 bases). Sequencing was done on a sample of PBMCs or T cells enriched from blood (not recorded which). The DNA for the CDR3 is TGCGCCAGCAGCCAAGCCCCGGGCAGGGAACAAGAGACCCAGTACTTC. As protein: CASSQAPGREQETQYF.